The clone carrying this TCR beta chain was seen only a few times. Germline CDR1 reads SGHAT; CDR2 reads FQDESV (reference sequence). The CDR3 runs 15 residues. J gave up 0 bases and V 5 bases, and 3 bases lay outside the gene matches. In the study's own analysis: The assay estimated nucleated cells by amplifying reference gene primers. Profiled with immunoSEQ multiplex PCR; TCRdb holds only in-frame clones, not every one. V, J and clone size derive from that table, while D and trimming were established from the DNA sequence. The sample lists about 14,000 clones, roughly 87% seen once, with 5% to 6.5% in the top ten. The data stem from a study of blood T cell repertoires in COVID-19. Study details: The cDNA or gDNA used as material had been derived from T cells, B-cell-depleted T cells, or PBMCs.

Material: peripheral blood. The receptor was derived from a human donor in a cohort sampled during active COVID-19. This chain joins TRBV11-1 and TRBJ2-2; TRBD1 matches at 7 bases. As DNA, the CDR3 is TGTGCCAGCAGCACCGGACAGGCGAACACCGGGGAGCTGTTTTTT. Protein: CASSTGQANTGELFF.